This TCR beta chain was captured in a study of blood T cell repertoires in COVID-19 (dated by TCRdb to the early 2020s). A note on the overall study: Collaborator samples came from the United States, Italy and Spain and covered acute and convalescent phases of COVID-19. The prospective study material was composed of cDNA or gDNA derived from T cells, B-cell-depleted T cells, or PBMCs. Deeply sampled blood TCRbeta repertoires from subjects exposed to, actively infected with, or recovered from COVID-19 were included in the dataset. The repertoires were released in a freely available public database intended as a resource for research on the immune response to SARS-CoV-2. The samples were drawn from two sources: the first 160 participants of the ongoing ImmuneRACE study, and 1,000 to 1,500 subjects contributed by 6 global collaborators. Sample metadata almost always included a de-identified subject ID, COVID-19 status, age in years and sex. Where available, HLA class I and class II types were taken from metadata supplied by the sample provider and were not determined by assay-based typing. The research as a whole found: Clinical and demographic metadata were provided uncurated, with the amount varying by source and participant.

The immunoSEQ Assay, a bias-controlled multiplex PCR, was used to amplify TCRbeta CDR3 regions from genomic DNA. The original pipeline was this. Nucleated cell counts per sample were estimated from amplification of reference gene primers within the assay. To quantify the absolute abundance of each unique TCRbeta CDR3 rearrangement, sequence reads were collapsed and filtered. For each sample, productive Simpson clonality was calculated as the square root of Simpson's diversity index over productive rearrangements. TCRdb provides this immuneACCESS table in a form limited to in-frame rearrangements. Some clones are lacking; in checked studies, under half of them reflect an unresolved V gene, and why the rest are absent is not known. The V and J calls and clone size come from that table; D and trimming were worked out from the DNA. For this sample there are approximately 250,000 clones; roughly 88% appear just once. The ten top clones hold about 2.3% of the sample.

There are 13 amino acids in the CDR3, from cysteine to phenylalanine inclusive. This entry keeps only the CDR3 DNA: 39 bases, framed from base 1. From a lookup of the germline V gene, CDR1 and CDR2 are WSHSY and SAAADI. Trimming takes 9 bases from V and 5 bases from J, and the germline ends sit 14 bases apart. Participants in the prospective study were aged roughly 18 to 100 years, lived in 20 to 25 United States geographic areas, and enrolled through a virtual design. In the prospective study, cohorts were assigned on the basis of participant-reported clinical history obtained from a screening survey and a study questionnaire. Each participant in the prospective study had whole blood, serum and a nasopharyngeal or oropharyngeal swab collected by mobile phlebotomists. Over an approximately 2-month period, participants in the prospective study had the option of providing additional blood draws and questionnaires. Before DNA extraction, prospective study blood samples were shipped either frozen or at room temperature.

With regard to this clone: Its binding antigen is unknown. One base away there is no much larger clone; base qualities are not given.

The source is a woman aged 35 to 49 with acute COVID-19. The chain is assembled from TRBV10-2 and TRBJ2-1, and perhaps TRBD2 as D gene, on 6 matching bases. Sequencing was performed on PBMCs or T cells enriched from blood (not recorded which). CDR3 loop: CARAEGTHNEQFF. The DNA reads TGCGCCAGGGCGGAGGGTACCCACAATGAGCAGTTCTTC.